Listed below are T cell receptor beta chains from one sample, sequenced in a study of human T cells and chemical hapten exposure. From the RACE reads, TCRdb called clonotypes with MiXCR, one entry per CDR3 protein. The sample records under 120,000 distinct CDR3 sequences, 8% to 13% being singletons. The input for sequencing was whole blood, taken in connection with sensitization to the hapten diphenylcyclopropenone (DPC). These receptors were collected from a woman between 40 and 55 years old with alopecia areata. Some clones in this sample may be carry-over from other donors' samples. Both conserved end residues are part of each CDR3. Each record gives: CDR3 DNA, CDR3 protein, clone size, CDR3 length, V gene, D gene, J gene. D genes are given only for firm matches. Clone size appears in some rows only: once, few, many, or a class for an expanded clone.

cdr3_nt: TGTGCCAGCGGATTGGTCGCCCGGGTGGAGCAGTACTTC; cdr3_aa: CASGLVARVEQYF; clone_size: -; cdr3_length: 13; v_call: TRBV6-2/TRBV6-3; d_call: -; j_call: TRBJ2-7
cdr3_nt: TGTGCCAGTAGAGACGGGACACTTGGGGCCAACGTCCTGACTTTC; cdr3_aa: CASRDGTLGANVLTF; clone_size: many; cdr3_length: 15; v_call: TRBV19; d_call: -; j_call: TRBJ2-6
cdr3_nt: TGTGCCAGCAGCTTATACCACCTATCCCTTTACGAGCAGTACTTC; cdr3_aa: CASSLYHLSLYEQYF; clone_size: -; cdr3_length: 15; v_call: TRBV7-2; d_call: -; j_call: TRBJ2-7
cdr3_nt: TGTGCCAGCAGCGCACAGGGGGCGTGGGATGGAGCTTTCTTT; cdr3_aa: CASSAQGAWDGAFF; clone_size: medium-sized; cdr3_length: 14; v_call: TRBV9; d_call: TRBD1; j_call: TRBJ1-1
cdr3_nt: TGTGCCAGCAGCTTAACACCCCGCTCCTACGAGCAGTACTTC; cdr3_aa: CASSLTPRSYEQYF; clone_size: -; cdr3_length: 14; v_call: TRBV11-2; d_call: -; j_call: TRBJ2-7
cdr3_nt: TGTGCCAGCAGCTTAGGCACCCAGGGGGCAAGGACCGGGGAGCTGTTTTTT; cdr3_aa: CASSLGTQGARTGELFF; clone_size: few; cdr3_length: 17; v_call: TRBV7-6; d_call: TRBD1; j_call: TRBJ2-2
cdr3_nt: TGTGCTAGCAGCCGGACTAGTCGGGAGACCCAGTACTTC; cdr3_aa: CASSRTSRETQYF; clone_size: few; cdr3_length: 13; v_call: TRBV7-7; d_call: TRBD2; j_call: TRBJ2-5
cdr3_nt: TGCAGCGTGCGGGACCCCCAAAACATAAACACCATATATTTT; cdr3_aa: CSVRDPQNINTIYF; clone_size: few; cdr3_length: 14; v_call: TRBV29-1; d_call: -; j_call: TRBJ1-3
cdr3_nt: TGTGCCAGCAGAAATACATGGGGGGTGATGAACACTGAAGCTTTCTTT; cdr3_aa: CASRNTWGVMNTEAFF; clone_size: many; cdr3_length: 16; v_call: TRBV11-2; d_call: -; j_call: TRBJ1-1
cdr3_nt: TGTGCCAGCGGACTAGCGGGGGGCCCAAACCACAATGAGCAGTTCTTC; cdr3_aa: CASGLAGGPNHNEQFF; clone_size: few; cdr3_length: 16; v_call: TRBV6-2/TRBV6-3; d_call: TRBD2; j_call: TRBJ2-1
cdr3_nt: TGCAGTGCTTTTACCAAGCGGGGTAGCTCCTACAATGAGCAGTTCTTC; cdr3_aa: CSAFTKRGSSYNEQFF; clone_size: many; cdr3_length: 16; v_call: TRBV20-1; d_call: TRBD2; j_call: TRBJ2-1
cdr3_nt: TGTGCCAGCAGCTCTACAGGCCAAAATTCACCCCTCCACTTT; cdr3_aa: CASSSTGQNSPLHF; clone_size: few; cdr3_length: 14; v_call: TRBV7-9; d_call: -; j_call: TRBJ1-6
cdr3_nt: TGTGCCAGCAGTCCTCGACAGGAAGGTCAAGAGACCCAGTACTTC; cdr3_aa: CASSPRQEGQETQYF; clone_size: -; cdr3_length: 15; v_call: TRBV28; d_call: -; j_call: TRBJ2-5
cdr3_nt: TGTGCCAGTGCTAGCGGGGGTTCGGGAGAGACCCAGTACTTC; cdr3_aa: CASASGGSGETQYF; clone_size: many; cdr3_length: 14; v_call: TRBV19; d_call: TRBD2; j_call: TRBJ2-5
cdr3_nt: TGTGCCAGAAGCTTCTGGGAGGGCTACACCTTC; cdr3_aa: CARSFWEGYTF; clone_size: few; cdr3_length: 11; v_call: TRBV5-3; d_call: -; j_call: TRBJ1-2
cdr3_nt: TGTGCCAGCGGGAAAGGGAGAGGATACGAGCAGTACTTC; cdr3_aa: CASGKGRGYEQYF; clone_size: many; cdr3_length: 13; v_call: TRBV12-3/TRBV12-4; d_call: -; j_call: TRBJ2-7
cdr3_nt: TGTGCCAGCAGCGGAGGGGGGATCGTGGCCTATGGCTACACCTTC; cdr3_aa: CASSGGGIVAYGYTF; clone_size: many; cdr3_length: 15; v_call: TRBV6-1; d_call: -; j_call: TRBJ1-2
cdr3_nt: TGTGCCAGCAGCGTACGATCAGCGGGAGTAATAAACGAGCAGTACTTC; cdr3_aa: CASSVRSAGVINEQYF; clone_size: many; cdr3_length: 16; v_call: TRBV9; d_call: TRBD2; j_call: TRBJ2-7
cdr3_nt: TGTGCCAGCAGCCCCGGGGCAGAGAATAATCAGCCCCAGCATTTT; cdr3_aa: CASSPGAENNQPQHF; clone_size: -; cdr3_length: 15; v_call: TRBV7-9; d_call: -; j_call: TRBJ1-5
cdr3_nt: TGCGCCAGCAGCTTGTCCTCAGGGGAAACGCACGAGCAGTACTTC; cdr3_aa: CASSLSSGETHEQYF; clone_size: few; cdr3_length: 15; v_call: TRBV5-1; d_call: -; j_call: TRBJ2-7
cdr3_nt: TGTGCCAGCAGCTCGAGACAGGGGATCTATGGCTACACCTTC; cdr3_aa: CASSSRQGIYGYTF; clone_size: -; cdr3_length: 14; v_call: TRBV11-1; d_call: TRBD1; j_call: TRBJ1-2
cdr3_nt: TGTGCCAGCAGTCGGACTAGCGACAATGAGCAGTTCTTC; cdr3_aa: CASSRTSDNEQFF; clone_size: -; cdr3_length: 13; v_call: TRBV3-1; d_call: TRBD2; j_call: TRBJ2-1
cdr3_nt: TGTGCCAGCAGTTTCCGGACAGGGGTCGATGAGCAGTTCTTC; cdr3_aa: CASSFRTGVDEQFF; clone_size: many; cdr3_length: 14; v_call: TRBV27; d_call: TRBD1; j_call: TRBJ2-1
cdr3_nt: TGTGCCAGCAGTTTATCCTCTCCCGGAAACACCATATATTTT; cdr3_aa: CASSLSSPGNTIYF; clone_size: few; cdr3_length: 14; v_call: TRBV27; d_call: -; j_call: TRBJ1-3
cdr3_nt: TGCAGCGTTGTAGCAGGGTTTGACGAGCAGTACTTC; cdr3_aa: CSVVAGFDEQYF; clone_size: many; cdr3_length: 12; v_call: TRBV29-1; d_call: -; j_call: TRBJ2-7
cdr3_nt: TGCGCCAGCAGCCAAGATCTGGGGCTTGTGTTCACCAAGCCCCAGCATTTT; cdr3_aa: CASSQDLGLVFTKPQHF; clone_size: many; cdr3_length: 17; v_call: TRBV4-1; d_call: -; j_call: TRBJ1-5
cdr3_nt: TGTGCCAGCAGCCGACGGGACACCCATAATTCACCCCTCCACTTT; cdr3_aa: CASSRRDTHNSPLHF; clone_size: few; cdr3_length: 15; v_call: TRBV7-2; d_call: -; j_call: TRBJ1-6
cdr3_nt: TGTGCCTACACCCTAGCGGGAGGGCGACTCGTCGAGACCCAGTACTTC; cdr3_aa: CAYTLAGGRLVETQYF; clone_size: many; cdr3_length: 16; v_call: TRBV30; d_call: TRBD2; j_call: TRBJ2-5
cdr3_nt: TGCAGCGTTGAAGGGCGCCCAAGCGGGACCTACAATGAGCAGTTCTTC; cdr3_aa: CSVEGRPSGTYNEQFF; clone_size: -; cdr3_length: 16; v_call: TRBV29-1; d_call: TRBD2; j_call: TRBJ2-1
cdr3_nt: TGTGCCAGCAGTTTTGACTCCTACGAGCAGTACTTC; cdr3_aa: CASSFDSYEQYF; clone_size: many; cdr3_length: 12; v_call: TRBV12-3/TRBV12-4; d_call: -; j_call: TRBJ2-7
cdr3_nt: TGCAGTGCTAGAGATCTTCGGGGGGGCAATCAGCCCCAGCATTTT; cdr3_aa: CSARDLRGGNQPQHF; clone_size: few; cdr3_length: 15; v_call: TRBV20-1; d_call: -; j_call: TRBJ1-5
cdr3_nt: TGTGCCACCCTAGGGACGGCAAGCTCCTACGAGCAGTACTTC; cdr3_aa: CATLGTASSYEQYF; clone_size: -; cdr3_length: 14; v_call: TRBV10-3; d_call: -; j_call: TRBJ2-7
cdr3_nt: TGCAGTGCTAGAGGTTTTCTGGCTAGCGGAGACTCCTACGAGCAGTACTTC; cdr3_aa: CSARGFLASGDSYEQYF; clone_size: -; cdr3_length: 17; v_call: TRBV20-1; d_call: TRBD2; j_call: TRBJ2-7
cdr3_nt: TGTGCCAGCAGTTACTCACCAGGCCCCTACGAGCAGTACTTC; cdr3_aa: CASSYSPGPYEQYF; clone_size: many; cdr3_length: 14; v_call: TRBV6-2/TRBV6-3; d_call: -; j_call: TRBJ2-7
cdr3_nt: TGCAGCGTTATCGACCGTACTGCGAGAACCACAGATACGCAGTATTTT; cdr3_aa: CSVIDRTARTTDTQYF; clone_size: many; cdr3_length: 16; v_call: TRBV29-1; d_call: -; j_call: TRBJ2-3
cdr3_nt: TGTGCCAGCAGGGAGAAAGACAGGGGTCGGGAGCAGTACTTC; cdr3_aa: CASREKDRGREQYF; clone_size: -; cdr3_length: 14; v_call: TRBV6-5; d_call: TRBD1; j_call: TRBJ2-7
cdr3_nt: TGTGCCTGGACCAGGGGATCGTATGGTGATGAGCAGTTCTTC; cdr3_aa: CAWTRGSYGDEQFF; clone_size: -; cdr3_length: 14; v_call: TRBV30; d_call: -; j_call: TRBJ2-1
cdr3_nt: TGTGCCAGCAGTTCCCGAGGGGGATCTGAAGCTTTCTTT; cdr3_aa: CASSSRGGSEAFF; clone_size: few; cdr3_length: 13; v_call: TRBV27; d_call: -; j_call: TRBJ1-1
cdr3_nt: TGTGCCAGCAGTGAACAGGGACAGAACACCGGGGAGCTGTTTTTT; cdr3_aa: CASSEQGQNTGELFF; clone_size: many; cdr3_length: 15; v_call: TRBV6-4; d_call: -; j_call: TRBJ2-2
cdr3_nt: TGTGCCAGCAGGGGAAGCCCCGACAGGGCCCACGAGCAGTACTTC; cdr3_aa: CASRGSPDRAHEQYF; clone_size: many; cdr3_length: 15; v_call: TRBV6-5; d_call: TRBD1; j_call: TRBJ2-7